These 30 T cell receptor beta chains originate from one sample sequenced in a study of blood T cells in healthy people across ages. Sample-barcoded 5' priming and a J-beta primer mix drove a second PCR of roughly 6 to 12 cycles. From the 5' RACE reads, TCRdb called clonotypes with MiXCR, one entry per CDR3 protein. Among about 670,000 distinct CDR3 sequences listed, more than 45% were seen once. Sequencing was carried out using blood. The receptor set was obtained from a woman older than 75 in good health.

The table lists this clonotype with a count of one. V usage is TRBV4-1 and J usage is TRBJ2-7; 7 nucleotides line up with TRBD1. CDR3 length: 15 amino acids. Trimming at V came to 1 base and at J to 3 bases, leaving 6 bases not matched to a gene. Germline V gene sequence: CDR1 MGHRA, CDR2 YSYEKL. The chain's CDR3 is CASSQVAGGSYEQYF. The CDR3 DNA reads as TGCGCCAGCAGCCAAGTGGCAGGGGGAAGCTACGAGCAGTACTTC.

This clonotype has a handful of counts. The CDR3 loop reads CASSLGGLASEQYF. The CDR3 coding sequence is TGTGCCAGCAGCTTAGGGGGACTAGCTAGCGAGCAGTACTTC. The genes are TRBV7-9 and TRBJ2-7; the match to TRBD2 covers 9 bases. Germline trimming cut 1 base from V and 6 bases from J; bases unmatched to any gene: 4. This CDR3 is built from 14 residues. Per the germline V gene, CDR1 is SEHNR and CDR2 is FQNEAQ (reference sequence).

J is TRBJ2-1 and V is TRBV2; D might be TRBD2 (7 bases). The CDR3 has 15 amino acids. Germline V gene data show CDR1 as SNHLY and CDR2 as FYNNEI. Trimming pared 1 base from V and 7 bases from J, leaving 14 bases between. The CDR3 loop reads CASSEVRGRGNEQFF. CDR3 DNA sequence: TGTGCCAGCAGTGAAGTGCGGGGGAGGGGGAATGAGCAGTTCTTC.

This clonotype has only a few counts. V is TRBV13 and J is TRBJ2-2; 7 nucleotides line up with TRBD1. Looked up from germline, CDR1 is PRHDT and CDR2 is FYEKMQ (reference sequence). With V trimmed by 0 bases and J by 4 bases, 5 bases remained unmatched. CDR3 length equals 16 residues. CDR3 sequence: CASSLGRTGRTGELFF. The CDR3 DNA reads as TGTGCCAGCAGCTTAGGCCGGACAGGACGCACCGGGGAGCTGTTTTTT.

The CDR3 region is CASRSSGHTDTQYF. For the CDR3, the DNA is TGTGCCAGCAGGTCCTCGGGACACACGGATACGCAGTATTTT. This chain joins TRBV7-9 and TRBJ2-3; perhaps TRBD1 as D (6 bases). The V end was cut by 6 bases, the J end by 6 bases, with 16 bases between. The CDR3 length is 14 residues. CDR1 and CDR2 (germline): SEHNR, FQNEAQ (reference sequence). Full variable domain (rest looked up from reference TRBV7-9 and TRBJ2-3): DTGVSQNPRHKITKRGQNVTFRCDPISEHNRLYWYRQTLGQGPEFLTYFQNEAQLEKSRLLSDRFSAERPKGSFSTLEIQRTEQGDSAMYLCASRSSGHTDTQYFGPGTRLTVL.

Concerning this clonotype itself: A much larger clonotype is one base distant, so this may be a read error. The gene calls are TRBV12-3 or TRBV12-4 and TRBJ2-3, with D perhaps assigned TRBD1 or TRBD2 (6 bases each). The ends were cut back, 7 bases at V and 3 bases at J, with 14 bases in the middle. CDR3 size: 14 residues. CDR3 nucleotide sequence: TGTGCCAGCAAATGGGGGGCTAGAACAGATACGCAGTATTTT. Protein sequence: CASKWGARTDTQYF.

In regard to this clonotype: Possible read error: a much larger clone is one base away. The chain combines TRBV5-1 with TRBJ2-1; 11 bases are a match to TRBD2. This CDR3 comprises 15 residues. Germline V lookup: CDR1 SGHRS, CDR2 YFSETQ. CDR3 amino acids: CAGRETSGTYNEQFF. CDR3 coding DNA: TGCGCCGGCAGAGAGACTAGCGGGACCTACAATGAGCAGTTCTTC.

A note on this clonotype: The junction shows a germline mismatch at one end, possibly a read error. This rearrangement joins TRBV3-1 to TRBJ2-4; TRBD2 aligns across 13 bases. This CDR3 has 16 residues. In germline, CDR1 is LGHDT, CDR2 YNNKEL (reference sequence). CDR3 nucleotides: TGTGCCAGCGGCCAAACTAGCGGGGGGGCCGGAAACATTCAGTACTTC. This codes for CASGQTSGGAGNIQYF.

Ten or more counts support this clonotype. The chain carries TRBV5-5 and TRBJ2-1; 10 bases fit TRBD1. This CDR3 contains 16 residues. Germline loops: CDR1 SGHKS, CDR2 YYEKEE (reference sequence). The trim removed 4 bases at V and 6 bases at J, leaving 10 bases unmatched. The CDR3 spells CASSGGTGVVVNEQFF. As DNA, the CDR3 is TGTGCCAGCAGCGGGGGGACAGGGGTCGTTGTCAATGAGCAGTTCTTC.

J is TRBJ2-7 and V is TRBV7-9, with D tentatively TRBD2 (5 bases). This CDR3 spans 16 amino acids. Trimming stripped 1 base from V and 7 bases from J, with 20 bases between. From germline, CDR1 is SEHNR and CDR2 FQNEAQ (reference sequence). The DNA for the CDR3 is TGTGCCAGCAGCTTAGATGCGGGTAAAATCTCCCAGGAGCAGTACTTC. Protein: CASSLDAGKISQEQYF. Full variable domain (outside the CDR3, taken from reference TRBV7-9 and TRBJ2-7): DTGVSQNPRHKITKRGQNVTFRCDPISEHNRLYWYRQTLGQGPEFLTYFQNEAQLEKSRLLSDRFSAERPKGSFSTLEIQRTEQGDSAMYLCASSLDAGKISQEQYFGPGTRLTVT.

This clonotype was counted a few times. The CDR3 DNA reads TGTGCCAGCAGTTTTAATGGCGATCAGCCCCAGCATTTT. Its translation: CASSFNGDQPQHF. J is TRBJ1-5 and V is TRBV28; D call uncertain. CDR3 length equals 13 residues. Trimming removed 3 bases from V and 5 bases from J, with 8 bases in between. Germline V gene sequence: CDR1 MDHEN, CDR2 SYDVKM.

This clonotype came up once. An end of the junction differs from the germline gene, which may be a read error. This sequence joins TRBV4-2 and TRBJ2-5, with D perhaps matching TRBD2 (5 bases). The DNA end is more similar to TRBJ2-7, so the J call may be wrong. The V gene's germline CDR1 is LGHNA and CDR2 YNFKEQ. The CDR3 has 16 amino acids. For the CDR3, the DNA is TGTACCAGCAGCCATTTTTTAGCAGCGGATACCTACGAGCAGTACTTC. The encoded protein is CTSSHFLAADTYEQYF.

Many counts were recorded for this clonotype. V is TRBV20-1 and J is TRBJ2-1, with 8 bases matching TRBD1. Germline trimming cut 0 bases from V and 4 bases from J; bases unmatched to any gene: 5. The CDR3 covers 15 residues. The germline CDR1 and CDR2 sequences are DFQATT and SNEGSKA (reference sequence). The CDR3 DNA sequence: TGCAGTGCTAGAGATCGAAGGACAGGGTACAATGAGCAGTTCTTC. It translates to CSARDRRTGYNEQFF.

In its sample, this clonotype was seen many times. The CDR3 DNA is TGTGCCAGCAGCTATCAGGGGTCTACGGTCTCCCAGTACTTC. Translating it yields CASSYQGSTVSQYF. The V gene is TRBV12-3 or TRBV12-4, the J gene TRBJ2-5; D is perhaps TRBD1 (6 bases). The CDR3 runs 14 residues. The ends were cut back, 6 bases at V and 9 bases at J, with 20 bases in the middle.

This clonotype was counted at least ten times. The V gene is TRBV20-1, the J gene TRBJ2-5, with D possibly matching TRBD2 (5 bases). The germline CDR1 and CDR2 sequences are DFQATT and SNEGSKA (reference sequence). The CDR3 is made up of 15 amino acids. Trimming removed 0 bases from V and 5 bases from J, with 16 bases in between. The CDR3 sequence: CSARDLRTRGETQYF. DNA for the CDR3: TGCAGTGCTAGAGATCTTAGGACCCGCGGGGAGACCCAGTACTTC.

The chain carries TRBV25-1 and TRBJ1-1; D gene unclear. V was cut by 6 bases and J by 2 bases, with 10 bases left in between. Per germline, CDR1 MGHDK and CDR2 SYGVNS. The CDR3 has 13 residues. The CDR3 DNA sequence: TGTGCCAGCAGGAACACCTTTAACACTGAAGCTTTCTTT. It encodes CASRNTFNTEAFF.

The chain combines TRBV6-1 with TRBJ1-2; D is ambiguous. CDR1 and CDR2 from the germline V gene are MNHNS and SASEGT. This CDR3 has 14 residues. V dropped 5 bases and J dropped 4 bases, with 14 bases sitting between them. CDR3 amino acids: CASSPKGPVYGYTF. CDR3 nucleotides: TGTGCCAGCAGTCCGAAGGGCCCGGTCTATGGCTACACCTTC.

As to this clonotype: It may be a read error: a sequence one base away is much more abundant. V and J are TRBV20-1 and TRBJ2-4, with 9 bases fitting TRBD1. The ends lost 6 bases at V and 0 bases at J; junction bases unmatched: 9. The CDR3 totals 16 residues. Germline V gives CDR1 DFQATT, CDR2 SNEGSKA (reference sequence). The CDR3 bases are TGCAGTGCCGCACCAAGGGACAGGGTAGCCAAAAACATTCAGTACTTC. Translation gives CSAAPRDRVAKNIQYF.

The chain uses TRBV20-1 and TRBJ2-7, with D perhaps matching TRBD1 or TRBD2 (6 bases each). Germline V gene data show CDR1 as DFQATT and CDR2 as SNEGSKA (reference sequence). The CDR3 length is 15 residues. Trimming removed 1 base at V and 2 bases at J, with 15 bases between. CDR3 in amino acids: CSARGGGRYPYEQYF. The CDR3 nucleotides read TGCAGTGCTAGAGGAGGGGGGCGATACCCCTACGAGCAGTACTTC.

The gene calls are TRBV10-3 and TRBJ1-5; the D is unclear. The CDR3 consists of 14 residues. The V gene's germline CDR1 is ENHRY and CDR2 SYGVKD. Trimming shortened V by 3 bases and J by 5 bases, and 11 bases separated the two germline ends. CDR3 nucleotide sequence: TGTGCCATCAGTGACTCGAGGCGGGATCAGCCCCAGCATTTT. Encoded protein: CAISDSRRDQPQHF.

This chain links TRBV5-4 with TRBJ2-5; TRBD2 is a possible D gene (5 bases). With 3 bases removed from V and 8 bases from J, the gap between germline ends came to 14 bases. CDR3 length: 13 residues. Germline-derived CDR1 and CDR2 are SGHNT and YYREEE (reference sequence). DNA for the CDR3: TGTGCCAGCAGCTGGGAGCGGCGGCAAACCCAGTACTTC. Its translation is CASSWERRQTQYF.

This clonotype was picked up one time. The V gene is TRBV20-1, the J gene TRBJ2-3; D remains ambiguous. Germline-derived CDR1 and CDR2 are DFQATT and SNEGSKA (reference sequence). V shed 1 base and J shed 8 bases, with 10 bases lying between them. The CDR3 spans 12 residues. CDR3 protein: CSARGMAGTQYF. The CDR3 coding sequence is TGCAGTGCTAGAGGGATGGCAGGTACGCAGTATTTT.

The CDR3 region is CASAMDRPTAEAFF. The CDR3 nucleotides are TGCGCCAGCGCAATGGACAGGCCTACGGCTGAAGCTTTCTTT. The chain employs TRBV5-1 and TRBJ1-1; 7 nucleotides match TRBD1. The CDR3 is 14 amino acids. Trimming removed 7 bases from V and 6 bases from J; junction bases left unmatched: 12. Germline loops: CDR1 SGHRS, CDR2 YFSETQ. Full variable domain (rest looked up from reference TRBV5-1 and TRBJ1-1): KAGVTQTPRYLIKTRGQQVTLSCSPISGHRSVSWYQQTPGQGLQFLFEYFSETQRNKGNFPGRFSGRQFSNSRSEMNVSTLELGDSALYLCASAMDRPTAEAFFGQGTRLTVV.

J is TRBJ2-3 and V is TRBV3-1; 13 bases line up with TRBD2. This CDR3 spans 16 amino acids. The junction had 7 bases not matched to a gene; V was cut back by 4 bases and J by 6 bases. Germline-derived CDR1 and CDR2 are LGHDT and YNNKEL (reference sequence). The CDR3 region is CASSLGTSGTWDTQYF. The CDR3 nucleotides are TGTGCCAGCAGCCTCGGGACTAGCGGGACGTGGGATACGCAGTATTTT.

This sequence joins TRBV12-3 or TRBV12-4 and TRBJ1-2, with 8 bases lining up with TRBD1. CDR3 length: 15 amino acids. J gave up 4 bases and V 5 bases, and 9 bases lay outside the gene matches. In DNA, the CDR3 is TGTGCCAGCAGTCTTGGGACAGGACGTGCCTATGGCTACACCTTC. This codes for CASSLGTGRAYGYTF.

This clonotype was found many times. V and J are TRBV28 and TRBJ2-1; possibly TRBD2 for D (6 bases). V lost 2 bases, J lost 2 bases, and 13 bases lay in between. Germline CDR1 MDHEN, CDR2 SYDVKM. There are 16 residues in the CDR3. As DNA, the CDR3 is TGTGCCAGCAGTTTAGGGTCTGGACTAACCTACAATGAGCAGTTCTTC. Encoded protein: CASSLGSGLTYNEQFF.

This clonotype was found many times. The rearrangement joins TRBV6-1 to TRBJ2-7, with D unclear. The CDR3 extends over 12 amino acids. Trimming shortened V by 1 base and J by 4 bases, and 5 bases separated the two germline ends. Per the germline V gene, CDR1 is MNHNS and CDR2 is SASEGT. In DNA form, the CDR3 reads TGTGCCAGCAGTGAAGTGGTATACGAGCAGTACTTC. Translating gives CASSEVVYEQYF.

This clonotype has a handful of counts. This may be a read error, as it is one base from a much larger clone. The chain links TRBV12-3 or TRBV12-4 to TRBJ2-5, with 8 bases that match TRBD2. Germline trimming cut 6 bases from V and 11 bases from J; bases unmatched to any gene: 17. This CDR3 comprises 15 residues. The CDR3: CASRPGTSRHNEQYF. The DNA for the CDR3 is TGTGCCAGCAGACCAGGGACTAGTAGGCACAATGAGCAGTACTTC.

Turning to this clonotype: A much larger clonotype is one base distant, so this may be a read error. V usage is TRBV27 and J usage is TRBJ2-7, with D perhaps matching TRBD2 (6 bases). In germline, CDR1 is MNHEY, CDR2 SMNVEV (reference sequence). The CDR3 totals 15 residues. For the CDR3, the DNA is TGTCCCAGCAGTTTAGTCCCGGGGGAAAGCTACGAGCAGTACTTC. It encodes CPSSLVPGESYEQYF.

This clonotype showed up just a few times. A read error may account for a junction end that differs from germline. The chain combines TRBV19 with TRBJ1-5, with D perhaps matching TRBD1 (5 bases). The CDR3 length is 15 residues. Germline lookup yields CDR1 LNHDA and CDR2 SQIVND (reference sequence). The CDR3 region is CASSRGGSSNQPQHF. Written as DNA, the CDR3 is TGCGCCAGTAGTCGTGGGGGGAGCTCCAATCAGCCCCAGCATTTT.